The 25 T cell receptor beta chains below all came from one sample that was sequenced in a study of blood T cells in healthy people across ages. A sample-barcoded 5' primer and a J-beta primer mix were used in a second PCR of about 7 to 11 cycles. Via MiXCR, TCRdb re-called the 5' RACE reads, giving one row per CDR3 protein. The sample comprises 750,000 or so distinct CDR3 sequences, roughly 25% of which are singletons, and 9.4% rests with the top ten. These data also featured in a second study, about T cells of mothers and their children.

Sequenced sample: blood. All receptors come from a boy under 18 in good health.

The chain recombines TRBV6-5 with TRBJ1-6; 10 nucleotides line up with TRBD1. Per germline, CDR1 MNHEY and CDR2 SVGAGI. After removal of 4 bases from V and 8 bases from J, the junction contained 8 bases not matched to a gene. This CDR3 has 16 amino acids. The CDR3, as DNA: TGTGCCAGCAGTTCTATCACGACAGGGGGCCATTCACCCCTCCACTTT. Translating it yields CASSSITTGGHSPLHF.

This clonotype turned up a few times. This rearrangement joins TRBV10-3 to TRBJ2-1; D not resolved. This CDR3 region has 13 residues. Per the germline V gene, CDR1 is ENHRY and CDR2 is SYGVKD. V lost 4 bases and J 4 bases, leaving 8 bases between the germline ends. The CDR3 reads CAISAGRYNEQFF. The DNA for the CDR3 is TGTGCCATCAGTGCGGGCCGTTACAATGAGCAGTTCTTC.

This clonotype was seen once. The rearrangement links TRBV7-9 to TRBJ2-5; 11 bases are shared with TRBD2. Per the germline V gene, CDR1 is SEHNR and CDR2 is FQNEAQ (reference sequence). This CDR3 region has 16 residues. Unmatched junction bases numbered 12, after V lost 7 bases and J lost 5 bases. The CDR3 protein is CASTGGTSGRRETQYF. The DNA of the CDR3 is TGTGCCAGCACCGGGGGGACTAGCGGCCGACGGGAGACCCAGTACTTC.

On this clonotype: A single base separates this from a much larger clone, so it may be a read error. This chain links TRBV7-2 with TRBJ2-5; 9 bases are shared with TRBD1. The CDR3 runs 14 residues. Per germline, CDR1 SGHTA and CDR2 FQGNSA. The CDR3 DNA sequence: TGTGCCGGCAGCTGGCGGACAGGGGAAGAGACCCAGTACTTC. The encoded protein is CAGSWRTGEETQYF. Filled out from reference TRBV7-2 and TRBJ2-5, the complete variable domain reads GAGVSQSPSNKVTEKGKDVELRCDPISGHTALYWYRQSLGQGLEFLIYFQGNSAPDKSGLPSDRFSAERTGGSVSTLTIQRTQQEDSAVYLCAGSWRTGEETQYFGPGTRLLVL.

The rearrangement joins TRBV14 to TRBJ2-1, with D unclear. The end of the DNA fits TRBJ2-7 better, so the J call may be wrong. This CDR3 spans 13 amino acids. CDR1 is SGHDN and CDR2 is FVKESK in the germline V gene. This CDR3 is CASSQGPYYEQYF. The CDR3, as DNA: TGTGCCAGCAGCCAAGGACCCTATTACGAGCAGTACTTC.

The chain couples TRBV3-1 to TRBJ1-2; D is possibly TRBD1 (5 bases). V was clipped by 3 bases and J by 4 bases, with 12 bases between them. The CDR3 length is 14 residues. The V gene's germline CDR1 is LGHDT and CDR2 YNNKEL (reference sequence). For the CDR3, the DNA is TGTGCCAGCAGCCAGGGGGGGAGGCTCTATGGCTACACCTTC. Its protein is CASSQGGRLYGYTF. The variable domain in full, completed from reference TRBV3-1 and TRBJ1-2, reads DTAVSQTPKYLVTQMGNDKSIKCEQNLGHDTMYWYKQDSKKFLKIMFSYNNKELIINETVPNRFSPKSPDKAHLNLHINSLELGDSAVYFCASSQGGRLYGYTFGSGTRLTVV.

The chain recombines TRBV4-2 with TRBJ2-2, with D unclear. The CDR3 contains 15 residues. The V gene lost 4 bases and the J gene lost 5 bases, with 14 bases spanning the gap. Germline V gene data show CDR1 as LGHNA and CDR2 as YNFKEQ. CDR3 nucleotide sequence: TGTGCCAGCAGCCCTTCCCTGACCGGGACCGGGGAGCTGTTTTTT. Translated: CASSPSLTGTGELFF.

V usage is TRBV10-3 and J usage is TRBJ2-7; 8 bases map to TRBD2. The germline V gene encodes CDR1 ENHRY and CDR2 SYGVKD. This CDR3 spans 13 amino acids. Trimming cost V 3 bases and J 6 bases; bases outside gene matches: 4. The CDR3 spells CAISDGTSGEQYF. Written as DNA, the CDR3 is TGTGCCATCAGTGACGGGACTAGTGGCGAGCAGTACTTC.

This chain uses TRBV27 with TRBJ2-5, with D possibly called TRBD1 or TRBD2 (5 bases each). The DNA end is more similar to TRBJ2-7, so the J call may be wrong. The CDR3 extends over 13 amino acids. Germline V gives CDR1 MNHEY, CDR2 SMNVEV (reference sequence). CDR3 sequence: CASSFGDGYEQYF. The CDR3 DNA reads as TGTGCCAGCAGTTTCGGGGACGGCTACGAGCAGTACTTC.

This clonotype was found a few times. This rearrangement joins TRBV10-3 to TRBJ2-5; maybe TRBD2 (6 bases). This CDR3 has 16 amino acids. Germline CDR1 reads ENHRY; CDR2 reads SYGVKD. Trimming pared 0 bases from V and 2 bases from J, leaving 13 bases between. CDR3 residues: CAISESTSWRQETQYF. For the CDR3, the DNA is TGTGCCATCAGTGAGTCGACTAGTTGGCGTCAAGAGACCCAGTACTTC.

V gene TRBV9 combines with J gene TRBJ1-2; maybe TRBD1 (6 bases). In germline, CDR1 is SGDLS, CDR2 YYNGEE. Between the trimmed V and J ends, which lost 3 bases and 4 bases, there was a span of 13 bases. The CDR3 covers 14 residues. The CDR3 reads CASSAQDRIYGYTF. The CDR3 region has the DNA TGTGCCAGCAGCGCCCAGGACAGAATCTATGGCTACACCTTC. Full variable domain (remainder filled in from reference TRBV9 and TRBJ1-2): DSGVTQTPKHLITATGQRVTLRCSPRSGDLSVYWYQQSLDQGLQFLIQYYNGEERAKGNILERFSAQQFPDLHSELNLSSLELGDSALYFCASSAQDRIYGYTFGSGTRLTVV.

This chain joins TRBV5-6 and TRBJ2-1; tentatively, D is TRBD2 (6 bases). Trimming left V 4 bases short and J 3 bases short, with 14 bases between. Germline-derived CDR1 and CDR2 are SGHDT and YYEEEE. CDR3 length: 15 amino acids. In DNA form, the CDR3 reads TGTGCCAGCAGCGGGCGGGATAAGTACTACAATGAGCAGTTCTTC. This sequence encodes CASSGRDKYYNEQFF.

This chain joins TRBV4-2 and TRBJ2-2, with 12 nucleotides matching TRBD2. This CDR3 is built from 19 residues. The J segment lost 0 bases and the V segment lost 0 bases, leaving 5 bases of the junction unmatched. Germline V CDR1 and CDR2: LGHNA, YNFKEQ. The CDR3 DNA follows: TGTGCCAGCAGCCAAGAACTAGCGGGGGGAATCGCGAACACCGGGGAGCTGTTTTTT. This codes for CASSQELAGGIANTGELFF.

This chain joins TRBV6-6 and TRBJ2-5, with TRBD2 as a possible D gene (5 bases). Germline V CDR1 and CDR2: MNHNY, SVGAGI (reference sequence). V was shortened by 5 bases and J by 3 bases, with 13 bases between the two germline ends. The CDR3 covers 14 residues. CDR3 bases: TGTGCCAGCAGTAGAGGGCAGGTGAAAGAGACCCAGTACTTC. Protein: CASSRGQVKETQYF.

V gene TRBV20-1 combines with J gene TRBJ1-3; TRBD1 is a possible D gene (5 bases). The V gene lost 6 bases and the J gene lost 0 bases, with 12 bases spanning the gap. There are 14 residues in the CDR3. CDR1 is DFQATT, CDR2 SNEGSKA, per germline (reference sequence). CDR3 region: CSAPGQVSGNTIYF. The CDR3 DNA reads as TGCAGTGCACCAGGACAAGTCTCTGGAAACACCATATATTTT.

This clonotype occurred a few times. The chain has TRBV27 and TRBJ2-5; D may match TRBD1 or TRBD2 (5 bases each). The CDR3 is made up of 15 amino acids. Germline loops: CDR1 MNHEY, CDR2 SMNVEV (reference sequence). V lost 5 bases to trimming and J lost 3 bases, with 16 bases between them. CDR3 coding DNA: TGTGCCAGCAGTCCCGAGGGACGTACCGAAGAGACCCAGTACTTC. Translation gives CASSPEGRTEETQYF.

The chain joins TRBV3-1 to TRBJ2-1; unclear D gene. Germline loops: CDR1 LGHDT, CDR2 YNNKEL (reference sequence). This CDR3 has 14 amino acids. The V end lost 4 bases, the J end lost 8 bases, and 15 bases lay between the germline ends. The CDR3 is CASSPQLRQDEQFF. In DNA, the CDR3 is TGTGCCAGCAGCCCCCAACTACGTCAAGATGAGCAGTTCTTC.

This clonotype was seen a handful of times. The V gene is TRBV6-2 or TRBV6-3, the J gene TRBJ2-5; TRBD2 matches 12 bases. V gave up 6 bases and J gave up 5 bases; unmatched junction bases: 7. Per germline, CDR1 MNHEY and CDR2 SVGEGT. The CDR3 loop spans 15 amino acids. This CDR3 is CASSTGLAGLETQYF. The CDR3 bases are TGTGCCAGCAGCACCGGACTAGCGGGACTGGAGACCCAGTACTTC.

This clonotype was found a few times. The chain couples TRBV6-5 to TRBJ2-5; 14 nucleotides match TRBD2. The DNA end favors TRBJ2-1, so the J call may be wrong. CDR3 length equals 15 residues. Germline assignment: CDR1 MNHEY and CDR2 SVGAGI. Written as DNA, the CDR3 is TGTGCCAGCAGTACGGGACTAGCGGGAGTAGGGGAGCAGTTCTTC. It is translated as CASSTGLAGVGEQFF.

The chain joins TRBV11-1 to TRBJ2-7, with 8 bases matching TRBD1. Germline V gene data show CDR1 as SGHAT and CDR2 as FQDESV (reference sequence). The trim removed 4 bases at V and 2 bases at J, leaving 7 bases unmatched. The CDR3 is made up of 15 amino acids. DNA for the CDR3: TGTGCCAGCAGCTCCGCTACAGGGGGACCCTACGAGCAGTACTTC. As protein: CASSSATGGPYEQYF.

The CDR3 loop is CSVEDGRGLYGYTF. CDR3 in DNA: TGCAGCGTTGAAGATGGTAGGGGCCTCTATGGCTACACCTTC. The chain employs TRBV29-1 and TRBJ1-2, with D tentatively TRBD1 (5 bases). The CDR3 spans 14 residues. Looked up from germline, CDR1 is SQVTM and CDR2 is ANQGSEA. Trimming pared 0 bases from V and 4 bases from J, leaving 12 bases between.

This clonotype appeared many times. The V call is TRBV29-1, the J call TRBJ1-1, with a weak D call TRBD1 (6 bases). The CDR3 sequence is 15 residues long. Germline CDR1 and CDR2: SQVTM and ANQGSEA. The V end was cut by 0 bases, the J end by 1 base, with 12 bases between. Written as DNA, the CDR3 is TGCAGCGTTGAAGATTGGGGGACACCGAACACTGAAGCTTTCTTT. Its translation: CSVEDWGTPNTEAFF.

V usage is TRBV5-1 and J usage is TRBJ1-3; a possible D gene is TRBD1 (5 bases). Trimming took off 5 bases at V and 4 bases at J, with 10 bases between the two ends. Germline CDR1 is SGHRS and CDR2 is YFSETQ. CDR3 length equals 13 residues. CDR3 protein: CASSRGVGNTIYF. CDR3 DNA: TGCGCCAGCAGTCGAGGGGTCGGAAACACCATATATTTT.

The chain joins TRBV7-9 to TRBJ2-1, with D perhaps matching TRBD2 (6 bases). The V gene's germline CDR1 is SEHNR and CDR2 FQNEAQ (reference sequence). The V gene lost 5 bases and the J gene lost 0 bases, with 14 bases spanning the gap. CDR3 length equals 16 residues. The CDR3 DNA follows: TGTGCCAGCAGCCCCCGGAGTAGCGGCTCCTACAATGAGCAGTTCTTC. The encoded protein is CASSPRSSGSYNEQFF.

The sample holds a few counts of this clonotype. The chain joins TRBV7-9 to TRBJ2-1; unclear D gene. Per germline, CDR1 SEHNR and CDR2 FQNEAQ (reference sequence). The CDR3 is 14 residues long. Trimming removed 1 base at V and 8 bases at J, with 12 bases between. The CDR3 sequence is CASSLGYHPDEQFF. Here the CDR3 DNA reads TGTGCCAGCAGCTTAGGTTACCACCCGGATGAGCAGTTCTTC.